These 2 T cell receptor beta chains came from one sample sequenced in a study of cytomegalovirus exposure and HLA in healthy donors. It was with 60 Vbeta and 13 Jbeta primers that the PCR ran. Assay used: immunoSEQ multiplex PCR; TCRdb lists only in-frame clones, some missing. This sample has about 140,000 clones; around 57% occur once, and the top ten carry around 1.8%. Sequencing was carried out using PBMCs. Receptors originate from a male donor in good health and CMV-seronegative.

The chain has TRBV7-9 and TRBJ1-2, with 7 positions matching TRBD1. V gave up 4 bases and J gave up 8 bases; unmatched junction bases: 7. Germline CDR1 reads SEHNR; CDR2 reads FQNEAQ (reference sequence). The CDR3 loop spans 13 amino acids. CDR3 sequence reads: CASSSTGTGGYTF. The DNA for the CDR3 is TGTGCCAGCAGCTCGACAGGGACGGGCGGCTACACCTTC.

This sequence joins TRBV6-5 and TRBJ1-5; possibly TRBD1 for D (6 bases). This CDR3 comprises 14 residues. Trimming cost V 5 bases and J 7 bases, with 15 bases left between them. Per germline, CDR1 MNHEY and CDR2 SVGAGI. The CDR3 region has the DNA TGTGCCAGCAGTCCAGGGGAATCGCGGCAGCCCCAGCATTTT. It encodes CASSPGESRQPQHF.